These T cell receptor beta chains were read from a single sample in a study of control samples from healthy donors and cancer patients. Method: immunoSEQ multiplex PCR; TCRdb's copy keeps in-frame clones and lacks some. The sample contains 150,000 or so clones, approximately 90% of which appear only once. Sequenced material: blood. The receptors stem from a woman between 50 and 59 years old in good health. Both conserved end residues are part of each CDR3. A D gene is named only where the DNA matches it firmly. Not all rows give a size; the values are once, few, many and, for expanded clones, a class.

D gene: TRBD2; clone size: NA; J gene: TRBJ2-2; V gene: TRBV10-3; CDR3 DNA: TGTGCCATCAGTACTAGCGGGGGCCGTGGGGAGCTGTTTTTT; CDR3 protein: CAISTSGGRGELFF
D gene: TRBD1; clone size: NA; J gene: TRBJ2-6; V gene: TRBV19; CDR3 DNA: TGTGCCAGTAAAAAACCGGGACAGGGGTTGGCTGGGGCCAACGTCCTGACTTTC; CDR3 protein: CASKKPGQGLAGANVLTF
D gene: TRBD1; clone size: NA; J gene: TRBJ1-1; V gene: TRBV15; CDR3 DNA: TGTGCCACCAGCAGAGATCAGGGGGCTGAAGCTTTCTTT; CDR3 protein: CATSRDQGAEAFF
D gene: TRBD2; clone size: few; J gene: TRBJ2-3; V gene: TRBV15; CDR3 DNA: TGTGCCACCAGCGGAAGCGGGGCTAAAACCACAGATACGCAGTATTTT; CDR3 protein: CATSGSGAKTTDTQYF
D gene: NA; clone size: NA; J gene: TRBJ1-6; V gene: TRBV5-1; CDR3 DNA: TGCGCCAGCAGCTGGGGGCTGGGAAGGGTAGAATCACCCCTCCACTTT; CDR3 protein: CASSWGLGRVESPLHF
D gene: NA; clone size: NA; J gene: TRBJ2-7; V gene: TRBV13; CDR3 DNA: TGTGCCAGCAGCCCCCCCATCGCAAGACGGGGTTCGGTAGGCGAGCAGTACTTC; CDR3 protein: CASSPPIARRGSVGEQYF
D gene: NA; clone size: NA; J gene: TRBJ2-3; V gene: TRBV5-1; CDR3 DNA: TGCGCCAGCAGCTTGGCCGTCAGCACAGATACGCAGTATTTT; CDR3 protein: CASSLAVSTDTQYF
D gene: NA; clone size: NA; J gene: TRBJ1-1; V gene: TRBV3-1/TRBV3-2; CDR3 DNA: TGTGCCAGCAGCTCCCGGAGCCTTGAAGCTTTCTTT; CDR3 protein: CASSSRSLEAFF
D gene: TRBD2; clone size: NA; J gene: TRBJ2-3; V gene: TRBV10-2; CDR3 DNA: TGCGCCAGCACCGCGGGAGGGATCACAGATACGCAGTATTTT; CDR3 protein: CASTAGGITDTQYF
D gene: TRBD2; clone size: NA; J gene: TRBJ2-5; V gene: TRBV5-1; CDR3 DNA: TGCGCCAGCAGCTACGGGACTAGCGGGGAAGAGACCCAGTACTTC; CDR3 protein: CASSYGTSGEETQYF
D gene: NA; clone size: NA; J gene: TRBJ2-4; V gene: TRBV27; CDR3 DNA: TGTGCCAGCAGTTTATGGGCCCTCAAAAACATTCAGTACTTC; CDR3 protein: CASSLWALKNIQYF
D gene: NA; clone size: once; J gene: TRBJ2-1; V gene: TRBV5-8; CDR3 DNA: TGTGCCAGCAGCTTGAATGCGGGGAGCTCCTACAATGAGCAGTTCTTC; CDR3 protein: CASSLNAGSSYNEQFF
D gene: NA; clone size: NA; J gene: TRBJ1-5; V gene: TRBV19; CDR3 DNA: TGTGCCAGTAGTATCCCCTTCCAAGCCGCGTGGGAGCCCCAGCATTTT; CDR3 protein: CASSIPFQAAWEPQHF
D gene: TRBD1; clone size: NA; J gene: TRBJ1-3; V gene: TRBV4-1; CDR3 DNA: TGCGCCAGCAGCCAAGACGGTCTCCGGACTTGGACAGGGTTAAACACCATATATTTT; CDR3 protein: CASSQDGLRTWTGLNTIYF
D gene: NA; clone size: NA; J gene: TRBJ1-1; V gene: TRBV5-5; CDR3 DNA: TGTGCCAGCAGCTTGGATGGGACACTGAACACTGAAGCTTTCTTT; CDR3 protein: CASSLDGTLNTEAFF
D gene: NA; clone size: NA; J gene: TRBJ2-5; V gene: TRBV21-1; CDR3 DNA: TGTGCCAGCAGCGACCGGAGGGAACAGGGTCGGCAGACCCAGTACTTC; CDR3 protein: CASSDRREQGRQTQYF
D gene: NA; clone size: NA; J gene: TRBJ2-6; V gene: TRBV6-4; CDR3 DNA: TGTGCCACGAGGACGGGCTCTGGGGCCAACGTCCTGACTTTC; CDR3 protein: CATRTGSGANVLTF
D gene: NA; clone size: few; J gene: TRBJ2-2; V gene: TRBV11-2; CDR3 DNA: TGTGCCAGCAGCCTCAGTCCGAACACCGGGGAGCTGTTTTTT; CDR3 protein: CASSLSPNTGELFF
D gene: TRBD2; clone size: NA; J gene: TRBJ2-3; V gene: TRBV10-1; CDR3 DNA: TGCGCCAGCAGTGAGAGCGGGGGGACGCATACGCAGTATTTT; CDR3 protein: CASSESGGTHTQYF
D gene: NA; clone size: NA; J gene: TRBJ1-2; V gene: TRBV25-1; CDR3 DNA: TGTGCCAGCAGTGCCGGTCACGGTGGCTACACCTTC; CDR3 protein: CASSAGHGGYTF
D gene: NA; clone size: NA; J gene: TRBJ2-7; V gene: TRBV20-1; CDR3 DNA: TGCAGTGCTACGGTTAAACACGAGCAGTACTTC; CDR3 protein: CSATVKHEQYF
D gene: NA; clone size: NA; J gene: TRBJ1-1; V gene: TRBV15; CDR3 DNA: TGTGCCACCAGCAGACCCCTGACGAACACTGAAGCTTTCTTT; CDR3 protein: CATSRPLTNTEAFF
D gene: NA; clone size: NA; J gene: TRBJ2-1; V gene: TRBV5-1; CDR3 DNA: TGCGCCAGCAGCCCTGGCGGGGACGGGAGAGAAAATGAGCAGTTCTTC; CDR3 protein: CASSPGGDGRENEQFF
D gene: TRBD2; clone size: NA; J gene: TRBJ2-1; V gene: TRBV2; CDR3 DNA: TGTGCCAGCAGCGGAAGGGGGACTAGCGGGAGGGCCCTTGCAATAAATGAGCAGTTCTTC; CDR3 protein: CASSGRGTSGRALAINEQFF
D gene: NA; clone size: NA; J gene: TRBJ2-2; V gene: TRBV6-5; CDR3 DNA: TGTGCCAGCAGTTACTCTGGCAGACCAGACGGGGAGCTGTTTTTT; CDR3 protein: CASSYSGRPDGELFF
D gene: NA; clone size: NA; J gene: TRBJ1-2; V gene: TRBV19; CDR3 DNA: TGTGCCAGTAGTAAGGATGCTAACTATGGCTACACCTTC; CDR3 protein: CASSKDANYGYTF
D gene: NA; clone size: NA; J gene: TRBJ1-2; V gene: TRBV29-1; CDR3 DNA: TGCAGCGTTGAACGGGTGATGGGAGCCTATGGCTACACCTTC; CDR3 protein: CSVERVMGAYGYTF
D gene: NA; clone size: once; J gene: TRBJ1-2; V gene: TRBV5-1; CDR3 DNA: TGCGCCAGCAGCTTGAAGGGGCAGCAGTATGGCTACACCTTC; CDR3 protein: CASSLKGQQYGYTF
D gene: TRBD2; clone size: NA; J gene: TRBJ2-3; V gene: TRBV24-1; CDR3 DNA: TGTGCCACCAGTGATTCCGGGAGGGCCATGGTCATAGATACGCAGTATTTT; CDR3 protein: CATSDSGRAMVIDTQYF
D gene: NA; clone size: NA; J gene: TRBJ2-2; V gene: TRBV2; CDR3 DNA: TGTGCCAGCAGTGAAGTGGGCACCGGGGAGCTGTTTTTT; CDR3 protein: CASSEVGTGELFF
D gene: NA; clone size: NA; J gene: TRBJ1-2; V gene: TRBV18; CDR3 DNA: TGTGCCAGCTCTCTCAGACAAGAAGCTAACTATGGCTACACCTTC; CDR3 protein: CASSLRQEANYGYTF
D gene: NA; clone size: NA; J gene: TRBJ1-2; V gene: TRBV10-3; CDR3 DNA: TGTGCCATCAGTGAAGGATCTCATTCGGGCTACACCTTC; CDR3 protein: CAISEGSHSGYTF
D gene: NA; clone size: NA; J gene: TRBJ2-7; V gene: TRBV28; CDR3 DNA: TGTGCCAGCAGTTTAATGGAGGGGGCGGCTAGCGAGCAGTACTTC; CDR3 protein: CASSLMEGAASEQYF
D gene: NA; clone size: NA; J gene: TRBJ2-7; V gene: TRBV25-1; CDR3 DNA: TGTGCCAGCAGTACCGGGGCTGAGGCCTACGAGCAGTACTTC; CDR3 protein: CASSTGAEAYEQYF
D gene: TRBD1; clone size: NA; J gene: TRBJ1-4; V gene: TRBV30; CDR3 DNA: TGTGCCTGGAGTAGAACAGGGGCTAATGAAAAACTGTTTTTT; CDR3 protein: CAWSRTGANEKLFF
D gene: NA; clone size: NA; J gene: TRBJ1-3; V gene: TRBV18; CDR3 DNA: TGTGCCAGCTCACCGAATCAGGGGTCTGGAAACACCATATATTTT; CDR3 protein: CASSPNQGSGNTIYF
D gene: NA; clone size: NA; J gene: TRBJ2-7; V gene: TRBV12-3/TRBV12-4; CDR3 DNA: TGCGCCAGCCGGGGCAGCACCTACGAGCAGTACTTC; CDR3 protein: CASRGSTYEQYF
D gene: NA; clone size: once; J gene: TRBJ1-4; V gene: TRBV6-6; CDR3 DNA: TGTGCCAGCAGCCCTCTCAGTGGGGGGGATGAAAAACTGTTTTTT; CDR3 protein: CASSPLSGGDEKLFF